What follows describes a single T cell receptor beta chain. The sample is drawn from a study of patients and donors after allogeneic stem cell transplantation. TCRdb independently ran MiXCR on the RT-PCR reads; one entry per CDR3 protein. This table holds approximately 430,000 distinct CDR3 sequences, 16% found once. Trimming removed 4 bases at V and 2 bases at J, with 16 bases between. The CDR3 extends over 17 amino acids. CDR1 and CDR2 (germline): SGHRS, YFSETQ. This TCR was recovered from a human donor who was either an allogeneic HSCT recipient or a stem cell or donor lymphocyte infusion donor (not recorded which). It is not recorded whose cells these are; they may come from a transplant donor. The chain combines TRBV5-1 with TRBJ2-6; TRBD2 is a possible D gene (6 bases). Sequencing used blood, either unsorted or a sorted T cell fraction (not recorded which). In nucleotides, the CDR3 is TGCGCCAGCAGCATAAGACTAGACAGCCCTGGGGCCAACGTCCTGACTTTC. It codes for CASSIRLDSPGANVLTF.